The 6 T cell receptor beta chains below come from one sample, sequenced in a study of T cell responses to AZD1222 COVID-19 vaccine. The method was immunoSEQ multiplex PCR; TCRdb's version includes in-frame clones alone and lacks a portion of them. The sample lists just over 80,000 clones, more than 80% occurring once. The sample consisted of peripheral blood, taken on day 0 of AZD1222 vaccination. The source of these receptors is an adult in good health.

V and J are TRBV2 and TRBJ1-5; D is undetermined. V was shortened by 8 bases and J by 1 base, with 15 bases between the two germline ends. Germline V CDR1 and CDR2: SNHLY, FYNNEI. The CDR3 length is 15 residues. The CDR3 DNA reads TGTGCCAGCGGCTTAAAGTCGAGCAGCAATCAGCCCCAGCATTTT. It specifies CASGLKSSSNQPQHF.

The genes are TRBV5-1 and TRBJ2-2; 7 bases are a match to TRBD1. Germline V gene lookup returns CDR1 SGHRS and CDR2 YFSETQ. The CDR3 loop spans 14 amino acids. V lost 4 bases, J lost 6 bases, and 6 bases stayed unmatched. CDR3: CASSRYRGAGELFF. The CDR3 DNA reads TGCGCCAGCAGCCGATACAGGGGTGCCGGGGAGCTGTTTTTT.

About this clone itself: At the DNA level, this CDR3 is encoded by other sequences in the same sample as well. J is TRBJ2-5 and V is TRBV11-2; TRBD2 matches 12 bases. Germline V CDR1 and CDR2: SGHAT, FQNNGV. The CDR3 runs to 15 residues. The junction had 1 base not matched to a gene; V was cut back by 1 base and J by 4 bases. CDR3 nucleotides: TGTGCCAGCAGCTTAGGACTAGCGGGGGCAGAGACCCAGTACTTC. Protein product: CASSLGLAGAETQYF.

This clone is a singleton in its sample. This chain uses TRBV11-3 with TRBJ2-5; D uncertain. Per the germline V gene, CDR1 is SGHNT and CDR2 is YENEEA. V lost 3 bases and J lost 1, with 12 bases in between. The CDR3 covers 15 residues. The CDR3 DNA sequence: TGTGCCAGCAGCTTGGGCTACACCGTCCAAGAGACCCAGTACTTC. Translated: CASSLGYTVQETQYF.

The chain couples TRBV3-1 (or the pseudogene TRBV3-2) to TRBJ1-2; D remains unclear. CDR1 and CDR2 (germline): LGHDT, YNNKEL (reference sequence). The CDR3 spans 14 residues. Deletions cut 4 bases from V and 3 bases from J, with 12 bases between. This chain's CDR3 is CASSLGPGDYGYTF. CDR3 coding DNA: TGTGCCAGCAGCCTCGGTCCCGGTGACTATGGCTACACCTTC.

The chain couples TRBV5-6 to TRBJ1-2; D is perhaps TRBD1 (5 bases). Germline lookup yields CDR1 SGHDT and CDR2 YYEEEE. CDR3 length: 13 amino acids. Trimming cost V 0 bases and J 6 bases, with 9 bases left between them. The CDR3 DNA reads as TGTGCCAGCAGCTTGGGGGGGTCCGATGGCTACACCTTC. Encoded protein: CASSLGGSDGYTF. The variable domain in full, with the rest retrieved from reference TRBV5-6 and TRBJ1-2, is DAGVTQSPTHLIKTRGQQVTLRCSPKSGHDTVSWYQQALGQGPQFIFQYYEEEERQRGNFPDRFSGHQFPNYSSELNVNALLLGDSALYLCASSLGGSDGYTFGSGTRLTVV.